This record looks at one T cell receptor (beta chain) sequence and its context. The entry originates in a study of blood T cell repertoires in COVID-19. Whole-study context: Sites in the United States, Italy and Spain provided acute and convalescent COVID-19 samples.

Data came from immunoSEQ multiplex PCR; TCRdb stores just in-frame clones and leaves some out. The top ten clones hold approximately 4.8% of a sample with around 200,000 clones, around nine tenths of them seen once. Germline values: CDR1 ENHRY, CDR2 SYGVKD. CDR3 length equals 14 residues. Trimming took 6 bases from V and 5 from J; bases not matched to a gene: 6. This receptor was identified in a woman aged 30 to 39 who had been exposed to COVID-19. The material sequenced was PBMCs or T cells enriched from blood (not recorded which). The chain links TRBV10-3 to TRBJ2-5, with TRBD2 matching over 10 bases. The CDR3 sequence: CAIRERGGRETQYF. DNA for the CDR3: TGTGCCATCAGAGAGCGGGGGGGCCGGGAGACCCAGTACTTC.